This T cell receptor (beta chain) is from a study of cytomegalovirus exposure and HLA in healthy donors. Overall study results and limits: Accurate prediction of most subjects' HLA-A and HLA-B alleles from TCR beta sequences was reported.

This clone was observed once. Its antigen is as yet unknown. This CDR3 has 14 residues. Germline V lookup: CDR1 GTSNPN, CDR2 SVGIG (reference sequence). The V end was cut by 2 bases, the J end by 3 bases, with 10 bases between. This PCR relied on a set of 60 Vbeta primers and 13 Jbeta primers. Using immunoSEQ multiplex PCR, the repertoire was profiled, and TCRdb retains in-frame clones only, with some absent. Of about 160,000 clones in the sample, 70% are singletons; the top ten hold roughly 4.5%. This chain links TRBV30 with TRBJ2-2; D gene uncertain. This sequence originates from a man younger than 30 in good health and CMV-seropositive. Sequencing was performed on PBMCs. The CDR3 nucleotides read TGTGCCTGGAGTCGAGCTTTCGACACCGGGGAGCTGTTTTTT. Residues: CAWSRAFDTGELFF.